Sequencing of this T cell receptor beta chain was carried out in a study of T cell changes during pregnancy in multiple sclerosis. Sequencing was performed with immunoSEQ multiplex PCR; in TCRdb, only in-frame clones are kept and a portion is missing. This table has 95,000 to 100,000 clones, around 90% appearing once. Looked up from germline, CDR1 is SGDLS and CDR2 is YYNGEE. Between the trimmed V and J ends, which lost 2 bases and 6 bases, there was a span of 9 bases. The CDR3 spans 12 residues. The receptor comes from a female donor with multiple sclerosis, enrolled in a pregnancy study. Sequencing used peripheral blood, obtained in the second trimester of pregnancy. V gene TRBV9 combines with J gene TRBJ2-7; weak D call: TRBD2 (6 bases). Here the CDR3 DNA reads TGTGCCAGCAGCGTGGGAGGAGCCGAGCAGTACTTC. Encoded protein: CASSVGGAEQYF. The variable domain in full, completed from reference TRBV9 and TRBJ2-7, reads DSGVTQTPKHLITATGQRVTLRCSPRSGDLSVYWYQQSLDQGLQFLIQYYNGEERAKGNILERFSAQQFPDLHSELNLSSLELGDSALYFCASSVGGAEQYFGPGTRLTVT.